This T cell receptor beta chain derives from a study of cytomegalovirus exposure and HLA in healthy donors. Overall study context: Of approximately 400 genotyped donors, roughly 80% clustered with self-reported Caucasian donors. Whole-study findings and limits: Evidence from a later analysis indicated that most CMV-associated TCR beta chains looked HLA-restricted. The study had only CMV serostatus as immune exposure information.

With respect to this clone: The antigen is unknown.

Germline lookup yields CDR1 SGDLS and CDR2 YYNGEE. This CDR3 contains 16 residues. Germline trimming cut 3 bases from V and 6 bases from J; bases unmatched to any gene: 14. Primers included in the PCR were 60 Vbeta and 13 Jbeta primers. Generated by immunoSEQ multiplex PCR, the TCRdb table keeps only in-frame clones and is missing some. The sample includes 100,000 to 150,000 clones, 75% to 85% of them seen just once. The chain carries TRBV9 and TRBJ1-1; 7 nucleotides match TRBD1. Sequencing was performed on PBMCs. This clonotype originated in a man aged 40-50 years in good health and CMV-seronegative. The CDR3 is CASSGEFETGSPEAFF. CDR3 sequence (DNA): TGTGCCAGCAGCGGCGAGTTCGAGACAGGGTCGCCTGAAGCTTTCTTT.